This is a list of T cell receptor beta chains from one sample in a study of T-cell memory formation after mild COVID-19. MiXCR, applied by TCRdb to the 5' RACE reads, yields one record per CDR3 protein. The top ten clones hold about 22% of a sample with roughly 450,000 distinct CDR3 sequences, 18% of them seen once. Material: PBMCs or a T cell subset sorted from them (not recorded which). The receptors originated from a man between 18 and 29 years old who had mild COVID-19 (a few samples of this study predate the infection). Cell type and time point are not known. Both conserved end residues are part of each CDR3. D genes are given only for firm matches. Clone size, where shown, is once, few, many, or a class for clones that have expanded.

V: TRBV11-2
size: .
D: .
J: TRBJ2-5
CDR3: CASNGQPQETQYF
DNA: TGTGCCAGCAACGGACAGCCACAAGAGACCCAGTACTTC

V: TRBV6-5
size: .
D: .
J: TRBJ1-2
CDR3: CASSYLGDRVYGYTF
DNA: TGTGCCAGCAGTTATTTGGGGGATAGGGTCTATGGCTACACCTTC

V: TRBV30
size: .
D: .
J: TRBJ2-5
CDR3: CAWSSSAGETQYF
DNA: TGTGCCTGGAGTTCTAGCGCCGGGGAGACCCAGTACTTC

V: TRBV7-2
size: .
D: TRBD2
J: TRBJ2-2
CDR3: CASSLRRGGTGELFF
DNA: TGTGCCAGCAGCTTACGACGGGGGGGCACCGGGGAGCTGTTTTTT

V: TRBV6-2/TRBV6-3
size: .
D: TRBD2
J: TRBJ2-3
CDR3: CASTRGQRETDTQYF
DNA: TGTGCCAGCACTAGAGGACAGCGGGAGACAGATACGCAGTATTTT

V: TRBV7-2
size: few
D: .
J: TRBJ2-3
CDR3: CASSSREERAHTQYF
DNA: TGTGCCAGCAGCTCAAGGGAGGAGCGGGCACATACGCAGTATTTT

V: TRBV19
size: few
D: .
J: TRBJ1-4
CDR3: CASSIMSANNEKLFF
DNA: TGTGCCAGTAGTATCATGTCAGCCAATAATGAAAAACTGTTTTTT

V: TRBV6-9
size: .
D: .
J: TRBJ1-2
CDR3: CASSWPDYGYTF
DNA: TGTGCCAGCAGTTGGCCGGACTATGGCTACACCTTC

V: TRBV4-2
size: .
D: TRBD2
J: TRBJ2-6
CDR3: CASSPWTSGGALGGANVLTF
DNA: TGTGCCAGCAGCCCCTGGACTAGCGGGGGGGCCTTGGGCGGGGCCAACGTCCTGACTTTC

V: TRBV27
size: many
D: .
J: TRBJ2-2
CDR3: CASRTDTGELFF
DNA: TGTGCCAGCAGGACAGACACCGGGGAGCTGTTTTTT

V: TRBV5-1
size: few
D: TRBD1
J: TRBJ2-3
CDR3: CASSFRDRNTDTQYF
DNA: TGCGCCAGCAGCTTCCGGGACAGAAACACAGATACGCAGTATTTT

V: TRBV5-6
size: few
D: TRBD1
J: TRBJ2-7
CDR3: CASSSSFRTGFDEQYF
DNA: TGTGCCAGCAGCTCATCCTTTCGGACAGGGTTCGACGAGCAGTACTTC

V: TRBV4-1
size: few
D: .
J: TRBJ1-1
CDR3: CASSLGRHSAMNTEAFF
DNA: TGCGCCAGCAGCCTGGGTCGACACTCTGCCATGAACACTGAAGCTTTCTTT

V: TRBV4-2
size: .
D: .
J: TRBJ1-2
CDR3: CASSQDGRPNYGYTF
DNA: TGTGCCAGCAGCCAAGATGGCAGGCCTAACTATGGCTACACCTTC

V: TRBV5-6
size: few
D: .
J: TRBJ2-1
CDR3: CASSLVTTDNEQFF
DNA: TGTGCCAGCAGCTTAGTGACAACTGACAATGAGCAGTTCTTC

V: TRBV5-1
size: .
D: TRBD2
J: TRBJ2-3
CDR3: CASSSTTSGADTQYF
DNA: TGCGCCAGCAGCTCGACGACTAGCGGAGCAGATACGCAGTATTTT

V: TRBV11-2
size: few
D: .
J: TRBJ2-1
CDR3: CASRPKRAGAGYEQFF
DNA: TGTGCCAGCAGACCCAAACGAGCGGGCGCGGGCTATGAGCAGTTCTTC

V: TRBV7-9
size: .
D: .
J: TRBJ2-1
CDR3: CASSSPNSGGSYNEQFF
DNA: TGTGCCAGCAGCTCTCCTAACTCCGGAGGTTCCTACAATGAGCAGTTCTTC

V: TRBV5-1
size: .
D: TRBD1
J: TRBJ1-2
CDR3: CASSLRRQGDYGYTF
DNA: TGCGCCAGCAGCTTGCGGCGACAGGGCGACTATGGCTACACCTTC

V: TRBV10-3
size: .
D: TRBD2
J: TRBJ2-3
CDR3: CATGTRGDTQYF
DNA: TGTGCCACTGGGACTAGGGGAGATACGCAGTATTTT

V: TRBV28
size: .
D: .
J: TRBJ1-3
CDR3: CASSLPGGGNTIYF
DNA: TGTGCCAGCAGTTTGCCCGGAGGTGGAAACACCATATATTTT

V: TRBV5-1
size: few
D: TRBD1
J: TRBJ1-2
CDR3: CASSLARTGDGYTF
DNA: TGCGCCAGCAGCTTGGCCAGGACAGGGGATGGCTACACCTTC

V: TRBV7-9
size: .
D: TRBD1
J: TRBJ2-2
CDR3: CASSPGTVNTWELFF
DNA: TGTGCCAGCAGCCCCGGGACAGTTAACACCTGGGAGCTGTTTTTT

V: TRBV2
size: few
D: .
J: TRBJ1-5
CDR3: CASSEDGQPQHF
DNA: TGTGCCAGCAGTGAAGACGGACAGCCCCAGCATTTT

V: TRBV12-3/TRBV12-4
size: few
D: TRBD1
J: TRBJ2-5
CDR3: CASTPGTEETQYF
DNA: TGTGCCAGCACCCCCGGGACAGAAGAGACCCAGTACTTC

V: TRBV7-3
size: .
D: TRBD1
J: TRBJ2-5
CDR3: CASSQGGRLQETQYF
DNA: TGTGCCAGCAGCCAAGGGGGCCGGCTACAAGAGACCCAGTACTTC

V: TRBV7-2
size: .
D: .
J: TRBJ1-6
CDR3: CASSYNRQTNSPLHF
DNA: TGTGCCAGCAGCTACAACCGACAGACTAATTCACCCCTCCACTTT

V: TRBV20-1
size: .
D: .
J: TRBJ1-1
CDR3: CSARHGGTEAFF
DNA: TGCAGTGCTAGGCATGGGGGAACTGAAGCTTTCTTT

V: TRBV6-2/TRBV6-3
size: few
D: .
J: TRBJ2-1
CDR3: CASSLKGGGAPYNEQFF
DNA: TGTGCCAGCAGCTTGAAGGGGGGTGGGGCCCCCTACAATGAGCAGTTCTTC

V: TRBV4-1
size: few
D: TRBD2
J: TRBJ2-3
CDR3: CASSHGLAGGPWDTQYF
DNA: TGCGCCAGCAGCCACGGACTAGCGGGGGGGCCTTGGGATACGCAGTATTTT

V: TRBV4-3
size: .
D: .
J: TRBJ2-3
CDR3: CASSQDPQGTTDTQYF
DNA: TGCGCCAGCAGCCAAGACCCCCAGGGTACCACAGATACGCAGTATTTT

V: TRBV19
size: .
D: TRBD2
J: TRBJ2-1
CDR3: CASSVLAGGRSEQFF
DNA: TGTGCCAGTTCCGTACTAGCGGGGGGCCGGAGTGAGCAGTTCTTC

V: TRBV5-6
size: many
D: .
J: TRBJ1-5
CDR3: CASSLGDQPQHF
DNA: TGTGCCAGCAGCTTGGGGGATCAGCCCCAGCATTTT

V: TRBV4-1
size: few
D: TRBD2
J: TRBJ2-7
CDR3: CASSQAKLTARTRYEQYF
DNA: TGCGCCAGCAGCCAAGCTAAACTGACCGCCCGGACTAGATACGAGCAGTACTTC

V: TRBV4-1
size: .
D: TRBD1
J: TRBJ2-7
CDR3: CASSQVGQTSSYEQYF
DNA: TGCGCCAGCAGCCAAGTGGGACAGACCAGCTCCTACGAGCAGTACTTC

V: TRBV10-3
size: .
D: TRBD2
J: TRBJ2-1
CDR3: CAIGIRAGVEQFF
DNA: TGTGCCATCGGTATAAGAGCGGGAGTTGAGCAGTTCTTC

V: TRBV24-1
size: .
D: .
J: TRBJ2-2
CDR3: CATAPEVTGELFF
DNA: TGTGCCACTGCACCTGAGGTTACCGGGGAGCTGTTTTTT

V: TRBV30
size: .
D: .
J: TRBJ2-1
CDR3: CAWRFASSSYNEQFF
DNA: TGTGCCTGGAGATTTGCTTCGAGCTCCTACAATGAGCAGTTCTTC

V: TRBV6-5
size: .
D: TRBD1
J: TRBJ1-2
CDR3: CASSYTRTGGGFGGYTF
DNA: TGTGCCAGCAGTTACACCCGGACAGGGGGAGGTTTCGGTGGCTACACCTTC

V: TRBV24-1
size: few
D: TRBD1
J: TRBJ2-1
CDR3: CATSESGTGGWVQFF
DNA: TGTGCCACCAGTGAATCCGGGACAGGGGGTTGGGTGCAGTTCTTC

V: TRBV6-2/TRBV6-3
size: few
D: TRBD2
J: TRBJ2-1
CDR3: CASSFSRGGPAGEQFF
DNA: TGTGCCAGCAGTTTCTCGCGCGGGGGGCCCGCTGGTGAGCAGTTCTTC

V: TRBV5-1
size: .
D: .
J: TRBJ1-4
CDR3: CASSLEGSRDEKLFF
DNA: TGCGCCAGCAGCTTGGAGGGGTCCCGGGACGAAAAACTGTTTTTT

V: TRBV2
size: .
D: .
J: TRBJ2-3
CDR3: CASSEGGHSTNTQYF
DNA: TGTGCCAGCAGTGAAGGGGGACATTCCACAAATACGCAGTATTTT

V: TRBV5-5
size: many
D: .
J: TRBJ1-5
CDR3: CASSLVGGGQPQHF
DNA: TGTGCCAGCAGCTTGGTCGGCGGAGGACAGCCCCAGCATTTT

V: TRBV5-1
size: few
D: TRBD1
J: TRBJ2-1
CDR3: CASSPRTGGYNEQFF
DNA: TGCGCCAGCAGCCCTCGGACAGGGGGCTACAATGAGCAGTTCTTC

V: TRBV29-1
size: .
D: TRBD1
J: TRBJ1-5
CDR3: CSVRQGRNQPQHF
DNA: TGCAGCGTCAGACAGGGCCGCAATCAGCCCCAGCATTTT

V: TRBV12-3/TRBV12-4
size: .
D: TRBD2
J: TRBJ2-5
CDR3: CASSFRVSGGAETQYF
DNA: TGTGCCAGCAGTTTTAGGGTTAGCGGGGGGGCCGAGACCCAGTACTTC

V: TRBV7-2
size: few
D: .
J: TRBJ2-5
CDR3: CASSSGLQKGTQYF
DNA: TGTGCCAGCAGCTCGGGCCTCCAGAAGGGGACCCAGTACTTC

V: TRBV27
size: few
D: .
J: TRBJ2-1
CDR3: CASSFAQGSNEQFF
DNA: TGTGCCAGCAGTTTTGCGCAGGGGTCCAATGAGCAGTTCTTC